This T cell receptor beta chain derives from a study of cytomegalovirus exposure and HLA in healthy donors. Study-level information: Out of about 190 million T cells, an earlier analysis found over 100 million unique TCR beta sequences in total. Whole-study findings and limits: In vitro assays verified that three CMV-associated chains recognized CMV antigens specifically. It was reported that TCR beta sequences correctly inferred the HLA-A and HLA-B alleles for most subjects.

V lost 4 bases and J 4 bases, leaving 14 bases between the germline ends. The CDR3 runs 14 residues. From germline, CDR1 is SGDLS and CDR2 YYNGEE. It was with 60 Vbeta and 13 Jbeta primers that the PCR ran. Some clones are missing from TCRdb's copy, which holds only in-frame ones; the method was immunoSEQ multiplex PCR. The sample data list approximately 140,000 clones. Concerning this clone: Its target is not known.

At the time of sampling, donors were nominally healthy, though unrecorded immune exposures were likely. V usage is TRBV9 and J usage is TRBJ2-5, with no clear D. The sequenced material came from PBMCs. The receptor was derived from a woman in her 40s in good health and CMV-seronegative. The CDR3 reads CASSQRQGTETQYF. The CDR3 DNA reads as TGTGCCAGCAGCCAAAGACAAGGTACAGAGACCCAGTACTTC. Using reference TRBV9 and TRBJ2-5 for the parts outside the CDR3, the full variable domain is DSGVTQTPKHLITATGQRVTLRCSPRSGDLSVYWYQQSLDQGLQFLIQYYNGEERAKGNILERFSAQQFPDLHSELNLSSLELGDSALYFCASSQRQGTETQYFGPGTRLLVL.